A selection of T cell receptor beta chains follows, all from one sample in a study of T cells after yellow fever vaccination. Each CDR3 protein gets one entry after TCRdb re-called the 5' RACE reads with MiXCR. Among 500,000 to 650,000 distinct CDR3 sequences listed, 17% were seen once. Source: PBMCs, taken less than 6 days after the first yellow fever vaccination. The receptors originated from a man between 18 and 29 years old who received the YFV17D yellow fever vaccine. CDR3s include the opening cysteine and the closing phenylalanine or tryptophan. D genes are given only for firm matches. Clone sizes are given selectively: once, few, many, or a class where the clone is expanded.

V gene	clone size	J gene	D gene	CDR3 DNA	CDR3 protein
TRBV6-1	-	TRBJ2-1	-	TGTGCCAGCAGACCAACTTACTACAATGAGCAGTTCTTC	CASRPTYYNEQFF
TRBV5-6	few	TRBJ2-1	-	TGTGCCAGCAGCTTCCCCGGGGCCTACAATGAGCAGTTCTTC	CASSFPGAYNEQFF
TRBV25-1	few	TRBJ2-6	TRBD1	TGTGCCAGCACCGCAAGGACAGGGAGGTCTGGGGCCAACGTCCTGACTTTC	CASTARTGRSGANVLTF
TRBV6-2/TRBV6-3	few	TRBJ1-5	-	TGTGCCAGCAGTTACATTTCGGGGAATCAGCCCCAGCATTTT	CASSYISGNQPQHF
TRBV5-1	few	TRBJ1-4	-	TGCGCCAGCCGCGCGCAGGGAATCGGTGAAAAACTGTTTTTT	CASRAQGIGEKLFF
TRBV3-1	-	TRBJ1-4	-	TGTGCCAGCAGCCAAAAGGTTCCAACTAATGAAAAACTGTTTTTT	CASSQKVPTNEKLFF
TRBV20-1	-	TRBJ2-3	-	TGCAGTGCCAGCTTACAGGGTTTCACAGATACGCAGTATTTT	CSASLQGFTDTQYF
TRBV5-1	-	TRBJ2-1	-	TGCGCCAGCAGCTTATCTAGGGGCGTGGAAATCAATGAGCAGTTCTTC	CASSLSRGVEINEQFF
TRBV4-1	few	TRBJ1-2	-	TGCGCCAGCAGCCAAGCGTCCTACGAGAATAACTATGGCTACACCTTC	CASSQASYENNYGYTF
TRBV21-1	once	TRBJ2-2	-	TGTGCCAGCAGCAAAAAAAAAAGGACAGGAGACACCGGGGAGCTGTTTTTT	CASSKKKRTGDTGELFF
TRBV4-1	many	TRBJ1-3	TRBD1	TGCGCCAGCAGCCAAGCTATACAGGGGATCTCTGGAAACACCATATATTTT	CASSQAIQGISGNTIYF
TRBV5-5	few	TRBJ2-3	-	TGTGCCAGCAGCTCCTGGACTACCGGCACAGATACGCAGTATTTT	CASSSWTTGTDTQYF
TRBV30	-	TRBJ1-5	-	TGTGCCTGGAGCCGGGACCCCGATCAGCCCCAGCATTTT	CAWSRDPDQPQHF
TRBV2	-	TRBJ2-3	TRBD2	TGTGCCAGCCTACGGACTAGCGGGGGACCAGATACGCAGTATTTT	CASLRTSGGPDTQYF
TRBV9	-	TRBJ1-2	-	TGTGCCAGCAGCGTAGGCCCGGACGGCTATGGCTACACCTTC	CASSVGPDGYGYTF
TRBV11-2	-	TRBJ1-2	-	TGTGCCAGCAGCTTAGGGGGTGGGCTCGGCTACACCTTC	CASSLGGGLGYTF
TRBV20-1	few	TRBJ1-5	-	TGCAGTGCTAATCAGGGACTCGGTCAGCCCCAGCATTTT	CSANQGLGQPQHF
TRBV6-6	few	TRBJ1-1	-	TGTGCCAGCAGTGACACAAGCAGCCCTGAAGCTTTCTTT	CASSDTSSPEAFF
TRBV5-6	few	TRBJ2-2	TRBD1	TGTGCCAGCAGCGACGGGACAGGGGCCGCGAACACCGGGGAGCTGTTTTTT	CASSDGTGAANTGELFF
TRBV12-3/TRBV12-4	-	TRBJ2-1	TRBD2	TGTGCCAGCAGTCTTCTAGCGGGTCCCTACAATGAGCAGTTCTTC	CASSLLAGPYNEQFF
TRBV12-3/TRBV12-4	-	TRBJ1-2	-	TGTGCCAGCAGTTTAACGGTGAGGGGCTACACCTTC	CASSLTVRGYTF
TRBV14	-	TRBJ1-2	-	TGTGCCAGCAGCCAAGTCTCATTCGGAAATGGCTACACCTTC	CASSQVSFGNGYTF